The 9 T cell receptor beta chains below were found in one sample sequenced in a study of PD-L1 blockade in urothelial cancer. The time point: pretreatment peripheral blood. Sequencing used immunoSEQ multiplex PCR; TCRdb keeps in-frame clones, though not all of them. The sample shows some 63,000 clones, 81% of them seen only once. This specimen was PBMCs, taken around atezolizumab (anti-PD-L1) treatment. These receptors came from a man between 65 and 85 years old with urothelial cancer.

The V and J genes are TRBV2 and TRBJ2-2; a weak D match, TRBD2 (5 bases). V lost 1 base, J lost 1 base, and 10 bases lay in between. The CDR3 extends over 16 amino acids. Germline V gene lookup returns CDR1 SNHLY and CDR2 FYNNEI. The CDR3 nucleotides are TGTGCCAGCAGTGAAGTGGCCCGGGGGAACACCGGGGAGCTGTTTTTT. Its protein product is CASSEVARGNTGELFF.

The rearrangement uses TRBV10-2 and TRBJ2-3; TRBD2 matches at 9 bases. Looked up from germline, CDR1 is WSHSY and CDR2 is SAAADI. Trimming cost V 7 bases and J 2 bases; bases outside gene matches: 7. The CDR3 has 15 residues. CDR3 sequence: CASIPRTSDTDTQYF. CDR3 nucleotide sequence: TGCGCCAGCATTCCAAGGACTAGCGACACAGATACGCAGTATTTT.

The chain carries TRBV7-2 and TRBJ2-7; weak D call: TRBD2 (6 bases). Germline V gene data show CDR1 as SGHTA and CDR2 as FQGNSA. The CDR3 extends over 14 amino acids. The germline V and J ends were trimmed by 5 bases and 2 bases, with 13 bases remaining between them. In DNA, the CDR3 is TGTGCCAGCAGCCCCGGAGGGAGGCCCTACGAGCAGTACTTC. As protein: CASSPGGRPYEQYF.

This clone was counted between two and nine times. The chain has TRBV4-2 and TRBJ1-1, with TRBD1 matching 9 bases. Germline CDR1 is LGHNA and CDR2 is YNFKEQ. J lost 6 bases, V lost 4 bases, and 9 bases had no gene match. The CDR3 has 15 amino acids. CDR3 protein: CASSRTGESYPEAFF. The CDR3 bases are TGTGCCAGCAGCCGGACAGGGGAGTCTTACCCTGAAGCTTTCTTT.

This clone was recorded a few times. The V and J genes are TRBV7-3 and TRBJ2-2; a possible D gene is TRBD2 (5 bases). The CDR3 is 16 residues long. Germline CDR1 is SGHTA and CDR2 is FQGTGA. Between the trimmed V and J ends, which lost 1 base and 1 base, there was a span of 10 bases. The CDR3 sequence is CASSLNGVLNTGELFF. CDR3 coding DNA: TGTGCCAGCAGCTTAAACGGGGTCCTGAACACCGGGGAGCTGTTTTTT. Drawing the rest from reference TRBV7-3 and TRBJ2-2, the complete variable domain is GAGVSQTPSNKVTEKGKYVELRCDPISGHTALYWYRQSLGQGPEFLIYFQGTGAADDSGLPNDRFFAVRPEGSVSTLKIQRTERGDSAVYLCASSLNGVLNTGELFFGEGSRLTVL.

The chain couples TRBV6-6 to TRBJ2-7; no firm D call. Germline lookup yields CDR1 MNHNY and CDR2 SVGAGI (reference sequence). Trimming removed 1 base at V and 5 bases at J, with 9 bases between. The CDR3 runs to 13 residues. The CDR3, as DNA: TGTGCCAGCAGTTACTATAGTACGCACGAGCAGTACTTC. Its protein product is CASSYYSTHEQYF.

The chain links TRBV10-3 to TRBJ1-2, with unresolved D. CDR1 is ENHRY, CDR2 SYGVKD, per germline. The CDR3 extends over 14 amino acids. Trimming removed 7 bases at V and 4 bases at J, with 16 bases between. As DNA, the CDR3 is TGTGCCATCACCTCGGACGGGGTTCTCTATGGCTACACCTTC. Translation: CAITSDGVLYGYTF.

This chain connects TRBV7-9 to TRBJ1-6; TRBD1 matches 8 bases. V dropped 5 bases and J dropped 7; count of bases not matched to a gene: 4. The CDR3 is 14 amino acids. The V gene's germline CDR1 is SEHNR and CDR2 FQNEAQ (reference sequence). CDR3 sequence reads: CASSPGQGNSPLHF. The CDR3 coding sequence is TGTGCCAGCAGCCCTGGACAGGGAAATTCACCCCTCCACTTT.

The CDR3 sequence is CAISESLGDSDTQYF. The CDR3 DNA reads TGTGCCATCAGTGAGTCCCTTGGGGACTCGGATACGCAGTATTTT. The rearrangement uses TRBV10-3 and TRBJ2-3, with a possible D match to TRBD2 (6 bases). V lost 0 bases, J lost 6 bases, and 13 bases lay in between. The germline CDR1 and CDR2 sequences are ENHRY and SYGVKD. The CDR3 is made up of 15 amino acids.